The rows below give T cell receptor beta chains drawn from one sample of a study of blood T cell repertoires in COVID-19. The assay was immunoSEQ multiplex PCR, and TCRdb's table has in-frame clones only and misses some. The profile shows more than 95,000 clones, around 86% of them singletons. Sequencing input: peripheral blood. The receptors derive from a human donor in a cohort sampled during active COVID-19. The CDR3 runs from the conserved cysteine through the conserved F or W. Each record gives: D gene, J gene, CDR3 length, clone size, V gene, CDR3 DNA, CDR3 protein. A D gene is named only where the DNA matches it firmly. Size is omitted from some rows. Given values are once, few, many or a class for expanded clones.

- TRBJ1-2 14 - TRBV7-2 TGTGCCAGCAGCTTAGACCAGGGAAGCTATGGCTACACCTTC CASSLDQGSYGYTF
TRBD1 TRBJ1-6 16 - TRBV4-2 TGTGCCAGCAGCCAAGTCGATACCCAGGGGGGTTCACCCCTCCACTTT CASSQVDTQGGSPLHF
- TRBJ2-1 16 - TRBV4-3 TGCGCCAGCAGCCAAGTCCTCTGGGACATCTACAATGAGCAGTTCTTC CASSQVLWDIYNEQFF
- TRBJ1-2 14 - TRBV5-4 TGTGCCAGCAGCCCGGGGGGTGGGGGAAATGGCTACACCTTC CASSPGGGGNGYTF
- TRBJ1-1 14 - TRBV10-3 TGTGCCATCAGTGAGTTTCAGGGAATGACTGAAGCTTTCTTT CAISEFQGMTEAFF
- TRBJ1-2 15 - TRBV21-1 TGTGCCAGCAGCAATCACAGGGCAAGGAAGGGTGGCTACACCTTC CASSNHRARKGGYTF
TRBD1 TRBJ2-7 14 - TRBV7-9 TGTGCCAGCAGCTTCCGGGACAGGGCCTACGAGCAGTACTTC CASSFRDRAYEQYF
- TRBJ2-2 14 few TRBV5-1 TGCGCCAGCAGCTTGACTCCGGACACCGGGGAGCTGTTTTTT CASSLTPDTGELFF
TRBD2 TRBJ2-7 15 - TRBV11-2 TGTGCCAGCAGCCCCATAGCGGGCGGCTCCTACGAGCAGTACTTC CASSPIAGGSYEQYF
- TRBJ2-7 13 - TRBV7-9 TGTGCCAGCAGCGGGCAGGGGGGCTACGAGCAGTACTTC CASSGQGGYEQYF
- TRBJ2-7 15 - TRBV5-1 TGCGCCAGCAGCTTGGACGCCTCCTACCTCTACGAGCAGTACTTC CASSLDASYLYEQYF
- TRBJ1-1 16 - TRBV4-3 TGCGCCAGCAGCCAAGCAACAACAGGTGGGAACACTGAAGCTTTCTTT CASSQATTGGNTEAFF
- TRBJ2-5 13 - TRBV18 TGTGCCAGCTCCGGTTCCTCTCAAGAGACCCAGTACTTC CASSGSSQETQYF
TRBD1 TRBJ1-5 14 - TRBV5-8 TGTGCCAGCACCAAGGACAGGGGGGGTCAGCCCCAGCATTTT CASTKDRGGQPQHF
TRBD2 TRBJ2-7 16 - TRBV4-1 TGCGCCAGCAGCCAAGAAGAGGGAGGGGTCGCCTACGAGCAGTACTTC CASSQEEGGVAYEQYF
- TRBJ1-6 15 - TRBV18 TGTGCCAGCTCAACAGGGTGGAAAATGGATTCACCCCTCCACTTT CASSTGWKMDSPLHF
TRBD1 TRBJ2-3 16 - TRBV19 TGTGCCAGTAATCCGGTCCGGGACAGGGGCGCAGATACGCAGTATTTT CASNPVRDRGADTQYF
- TRBJ1-2 14 - TRBV5-1 TGCGCCAGCGCCCCCCAGGGCCCTTACAGCGGCTACACCTTC CASAPQGPYSGYTF
TRBD2 TRBJ2-1 16 - TRBV28 TGTGCCAGCAGTTTCTACCGGACTAGCGGGAGTAGTGAGCAGTTCTTC CASSFYRTSGSSEQFF
- TRBJ2-7 14 - TRBV27 TGTGCCAGCAGTTTATATGGGGGCCAAGGCGAGCAGTACTTC CASSLYGGQGEQYF
TRBD1 TRBJ2-1 16 - TRBV18 TGTGCCAGCTCACCTCAGGGACAGGGACCCTACAATGAGCAGTTCTTC CASSPQGQGPYNEQFF
TRBD2 TRBJ2-3 14 - TRBV6-5 TGTGCCAGCAGCCCCACTAGCGGCACAGATACGCAGTATTTT CASSPTSGTDTQYF
TRBD1 TRBJ2-7 12 few TRBV5-5 TGTGCCAGCAGACGGACAGGGGACGAGCAGTACTTC CASRRTGDEQYF
- TRBJ2-5 15 - TRBV18 TGTGCCAGCTCACCAAGGGCAGGGGATCGAGAGACCCAGTACTTC CASSPRAGDRETQYF
TRBD1 TRBJ1-3 15 - TRBV7-2 TGTGCCAGCAGCTCCCGGGACAGCTCTGGAAACACCATATATTTT CASSSRDSSGNTIYF
- TRBJ2-1 13 - TRBV7-9 TGTGCCAGCAGGTTACCTAACGACAATGAGCAGTTCTTC CASRLPNDNEQFF
TRBD1 TRBJ1-3 15 - TRBV28 TGTGCCAGCACGGTTTCCGGGGACAGATCGGACACCATATATTTT CASTVSGDRSDTIYF
TRBD2 TRBJ2-1 17 - TRBV28 TGTGCCAGCAGTTTAATGTCGGGCGGGGGCTCCTACAATGAGCAGTTCTTC CASSLMSGGGSYNEQFF
- TRBJ1-5 17 - TRBV2 TGTGCCAGCAGTGTCAGTAAAGGGAGAAGAAGCAATCAGCCCCAGCATTTT CASSVSKGRRSNQPQHF
- TRBJ2-3 16 few TRBV4-3 TGCGCCAGCAGCCGGGGTGAGGACACTAGCACAGATACGCAGTATTTT CASSRGEDTSTDTQYF
- TRBJ1-4 13 - TRBV12-3/TRBV12-4 TGTGCCAGCAGTTTGTTCCGTAATGAAAAACTGTTTTTT CASSLFRNEKLFF
- TRBJ2-2 13 - TRBV19 TGTGCCAGTAGTATTTGGGAGGCCGGGGAGCTGTTTTTT CASSIWEAGELFF
TRBD2 TRBJ2-3 17 - TRBV9 TGTGCCAGCAGCGTTGACCCACAGCGGGAGGTAGCAGATACGCAGTATTTT CASSVDPQREVADTQYF
- TRBJ2-7 14 - TRBV21-1 TGTGCCAGCAGCAAAGTGGGGGGAGCCTACGAGCAGTACTTC CASSKVGGAYEQYF
TRBD1 TRBJ2-4 15 - TRBV10-1 TGCGCCAGCAGTAATACAAGGACAGGGGAAAACATTCAGTACTTC CASSNTRTGENIQYF
- TRBJ2-7 17 - TRBV5-1 TGCGCCAGCAGCTTGGACTCAAGAGGGACTGCCGACCTGGGGCAGTACTTC CASSLDSRGTADLGQYF
TRBD1 TRBJ1-4 13 - TRBV4-2 TGTGCCAGCAGGGGACAGGGTGGGGAAAAACTGTTTTTT CASRGQGGEKLFF
TRBD2 TRBJ2-3 13 - TRBV19 TGTGCCAGTAGTGTGGGACTAGCGGATACGCAGTATTTT CASSVGLADTQYF
TRBD2 TRBJ2-2 14 - TRBV10-3 TGTGCCATCAGTGAGTCCGGACTAGCCGGGGAGCTGTTTTTT CAISESGLAGELFF
- TRBJ2-3 15 - TRBV7-9 TGTGCCAGCGACCCAATAGCGGACTACACAGATACGCAGTATTTT CASDPIADYTDTQYF
- TRBJ2-7 13 - TRBV19 TGTGCCAGTAGTATGCGGCCCTACAACGAGCAGTACTTC CASSMRPYNEQYF
TRBD1 TRBJ2-7 16 - TRBV5-6 TGTGCCAGCAGCTTGGTGAATAGGCAGGGGGCAGGGGATCGATACTTC CASSLVNRQGAGDRYF
TRBD1 TRBJ1-2 14 - TRBV27 TGTGCCAGCAGTTTGAGGACAGGGGGGGAAGGCTACACCTTC CASSLRTGGEGYTF
- TRBJ2-1 15 - TRBV7-2 TGTGCCAGCACACAAACGGGACTCTCCTACAATGAGCAGTTCTTC CASTQTGLSYNEQFF
- TRBJ2-6 15 - TRBV2 TGTGCCAGCTCCGCCGGAGCCTCTGGGGCCAACGTCCTGACTTTC CASSAGASGANVLTF
- TRBJ1-4 15 - TRBV19 TGTGCCAGTAGTATTTACACAACAACTAATGAAAAACTGTTTTTT CASSIYTTTNEKLFF
TRBD2 TRBJ2-1 16 - TRBV6-2/TRBV6-3 TGTGCCAGCAGTTACGCTAGCGGAAGCTCCTACAATGAGCAGTTCTTC CASSYASGSSYNEQFF
TRBD2 TRBJ2-2 20 once TRBV19 TGTGCCAGTAGTATTTTTAGGGGACTAGCGGGAGGGGCGGACACCGGGGAGCTGTTTTTT CASSIFRGLAGGADTGELFF
- TRBJ2-5 13 - TRBV5-4 TGTGCCAGCAGCGAAGGACAGCAAGAGACCCAGTACTTC CASSEGQQETQYF
TRBD1 TRBJ1-2 15 once TRBV7-8 TGTGCCAGCAGCAACAGACAGGGGCAAAGGGGTGGCTACACCTTC CASSNRQGQRGGYTF